This TCR beta chain appears in the sequencing data of a study of cytomegalovirus exposure and HLA in healthy donors. Study results and limitations: A later analysis linked a missense DCLRE1C variant to TCR beta V- and J-gene trimming. CMV serostatus was the only recorded immune exposure for donors. A list of 150 or so TCR beta chains associated with cytomegalovirus was given.

Worth noting for this clone: As yet, its antigen is unknown.

The PCR contained 60 Vbeta and 13 Jbeta primers. Clones were sequenced by immunoSEQ multiplex PCR, and TCRdb holds only the in-frame ones, with some missing. The sample yields around 67,000 clones, around four fifths seen once. Germline assignment: CDR1 SQVTM and CDR2 ANQGSEA. Trimming cost V 4 bases and J 0 bases; bases outside gene matches: 5. The CDR3 sequence is 15 residues long. The chain uses TRBV29-1 and TRBJ2-3; TRBD2 matches at 9 bases. The sample taken for sequencing was PBMCs. The sequence derives from a woman under 40 in good health and CMV-seropositive. CDR3 loop: CSVAVAGGSTDTQYF. CDR3 sequence (DNA): TGCAGCGTTGCGGTCGCGGGAGGGAGCACAGATACGCAGTATTTT.